These T cell receptor beta chains were read from a single sample in a study of shared clonotypes between healthy human individuals. Only in-frame clones appear in the TCRdb table, and some are missing; sequencing was by immunoSEQ multiplex PCR. The table shows 2.3 million or so clones, with approximately 93% occurring only once. Sequencing was carried out using naive CD4+ T cells from PBMCs. These receptors came from a man younger than 35 in good health. Some clones in this sample may be carry-over from other donors' samples. CDR3s include the opening cysteine and the closing phenylalanine or tryptophan. The D gene is left open where the match is weak. Only some rows state a clone size, as once, few, many or a class for expanded clones.

j_call clone_size v_call d_call cdr3_nt cdr3_aa
TRBJ1-1 . TRBV25-1 . TGTGCCAGCAGTGAATATGGTGGGGCACTTAACACTGAAGCTTTCTTT CASSEYGGALNTEAFF
TRBJ1-1 . TRBV5-1 . TGCGCCAGCGTACCACCAGGGCGCGAGGGCACTGAAGCTTTCTTT CASVPPGREGTEAFF
TRBJ1-2 . TRBV28 . TGTGCCAGCAGTTCCCGACAGGACTATGGCTACACCTTC CASSSRQDYGYTF
TRBJ2-5 . TRBV5-1 . TGCGCCAGCAGCTTGGAACTTGGGGAGACCCAGTACTTC CASSLELGETQYF
TRBJ1-5 . TRBV7-6 . TGTGCCAGCAGCTTAGCCAGGGACGGACCCCAGCATTTT CASSLARDGPQHF
TRBJ2-3 . TRBV28 . TGTGCCAGCTCACCAGATGGGCGAAGGGGCACAGATACGCAGTATTTT CASSPDGRRGTDTQYF
TRBJ2-1 . TRBV19 . TGTGCCAGTAGTATTGTTCCCGGGAACCAGTTCTTC CASSIVPGNQFF
TRBJ1-4 . TRBV6-6 TRBD1 TGTGCCAGCAGTTACCTACAGGGGACAAATGAAAAACTGTTTTTT CASSYLQGTNEKLFF
TRBJ1-1 . TRBV2 . TGTGCCAGCAGGCCCGGGCGAAGGGAAGGAGCTTTCTTT CASRPGRREGAFF
TRBJ2-3 . TRBV19 . TGTGCCAGTAGTTGGAGGGGGAGAGGTGCAGATACGCAGTATTTT CASSWRGRGADTQYF
TRBJ2-1 once TRBV19 . TGTGCCAGTAGAATGGGGGTATCCAGCTCCTACAATGAGCAGTTCTTC CASRMGVSSSYNEQFF
TRBJ2-3 . TRBV9 TRBD2 TGTGCCAGCAGCGGCAAACCGGGACTAGCGGGAGTAGATACGCAGTATTTT CASSGKPGLAGVDTQYF
TRBJ2-7 . TRBV5-4 TRBD2 TGTGCCAGCAGCCCGTTCCCTAGCGGGAGGAGGTACGAGCAGTACTTC CASSPFPSGRRYEQYF
TRBJ2-1 . TRBV18 . TGTGCCAGCTCACCTCTCGGAGAGCAGTTCTTC CASSPLGEQFF
TRBJ1-1 . TRBV18 TRBD1 TGTGCCAGCTCACGGGCCGGGACAGGGGGCGCCCGGGGCACTGAAGCTTTCTTT CASSRAGTGGARGTEAFF
TRBJ1-1 . TRBV28 . TGTGCCAGCAGTCGGAGTTGGGGTTCGAGGACTGAAGCTTTCTTT CASSRSWGSRTEAFF
TRBJ1-3 . TRBV2 TRBD1 TGTGCCAGAGGGCCGGGACAGGGGCATTCTGGAAACACCATATATTTT CARGPGQGHSGNTIYF
TRBJ2-1 . TRBV5-4 . TGTGCCAGCAGCGACCGGGGCGTTTCCTACAATGAGCAGTTCTTC CASSDRGVSYNEQFF
TRBJ1-5 few TRBV7-9 . TGTGCCAGCAGCCCTGTAAGGCAGCCCCAGCATTTT CASSPVRQPQHF
TRBJ2-3 . TRBV9 . TGTGCCAGCAGCGTAGCTTCACAGCGAGATACGCAGTATTTT CASSVASQRDTQYF
TRBJ1-5 . TRBV2 TRBD1 TGTGCCAGCAGTCTTGGACAGGGACTCAATCAGCCCCAGCATTTT CASSLGQGLNQPQHF
TRBJ2-1 . TRBV2 . TGTGCCAGCAGTGATGTGTTGGCGGGCAGGGACAATGAGCAGTTCTTC CASSDVLAGRDNEQFF
TRBJ2-1 . TRBV7-9 TRBD2 TGTGCCAGCAGCTCCCTAGCGGGCCCTAGCTCCTACAATGAGCAGTTCTTC CASSSLAGPSSYNEQFF
TRBJ1-1 few TRBV5-1 . TGCGCCAGCAGCTTTAGCAGCCGCGGCACTGAAGCTTTCTTT CASSFSSRGTEAFF
TRBJ1-1 . TRBV27 . TGTGCCAGCAGCTTAACCACGAACACTGAAGCTTTCTTT CASSLTTNTEAFF
TRBJ2-7 few TRBV6-5 TRBD2 TGTGCCAGCAGTGCGTCGACTAGCGGGAGGATGGAGTACTTC CASSASTSGRMEYF
TRBJ2-7 . TRBV18 . TGTGCCAGCTCACGGGACAACTACGAGCAGTACTTC CASSRDNYEQYF
TRBJ2-3 once TRBV10-1 . TGCGCCAGCAGTGTAGGCACGACAGATACGCAGTATTTT CASSVGTTDTQYF
TRBJ2-7 . TRBV2 . TGTGCCAGCGGCAGGGGACTGAGTCCGGGCGAGCAGTACTTC CASGRGLSPGEQYF
TRBJ2-7 once TRBV19 . TGTGCCAGTAGTACCCGGGCCAACGGGGAGCAGTACTTC CASSTRANGEQYF